These T cell receptor beta chains were read from a single sample in a study of T cell repertoires in cytomegalovirus infection. No antigen has been identified for these receptors. Via MiXCR, TCRdb re-called the reads, giving one row per CDR3 protein. The table lists a few hundred thousand distinct CDR3 sequences, nearly 35% of them singletons, with 13% in the top ten. This specimen consisted of cultured PBMCs, obtained from culture after CMV antigen stimulation. The source of these receptors is a human donor in good health (CMV status not recorded). Some clones in this sample may be carry-over from other donors' samples. CDR3s include the opening cysteine and the closing phenylalanine or tryptophan. D genes are given only for firm matches. Clone size is given for some rows only: seen once, a few or many times, or a class if the clone is expanded.

J gene	clone size	D gene	V gene	CDR3 protein	CDR3 DNA
TRBJ1-1	few	TRBD1	TRBV14	CASSQHPGQPNTEAFF	TGTGCCAGCAGCCAGCACCCGGGACAGCCGAACACTGAAGCTTTCTTT
TRBJ1-1	NA	NA	TRBV7-2	CASSLGGSPPGTEAFF	TGTGCCAGCAGCTTAGGGGGCTCCCCTCCTGGAACTGAAGCTTTCTTT
TRBJ2-3	NA	TRBD2	TRBV15	CATSFTSAKPTDTQYF	TGTGCCACCAGCTTTACTAGCGCCAAGCCCACAGATACGCAGTATTTT
TRBJ2-3	few	TRBD2	TRBV27	CASSSRLAGYTDTQYF	TGTGCCAGCAGTTCCCGACTAGCGGGGTACACAGATACGCAGTATTTT
TRBJ2-5	NA	NA	TRBV7-2	CASSLFGMGETQYF	TGTGCCAGCAGCTTGTTCGGGATGGGGGAGACCCAGTACTTC
TRBJ2-1	NA	NA	TRBV29-1	CSAEADHNEQFF	TGCAGCGCTGAGGCAGACCACAATGAGCAGTTCTTC
TRBJ2-7	few	NA	TRBV7-2	CASSLDRSSRYEQYF	TGTGCCAGCAGCTTAGACAGGTCTAGCAGATACGAGCAGTACTTC
TRBJ1-1	NA	NA	TRBV7-9	CASIDRPTLMNTEAFF	TGTGCCAGCATCGACAGGCCCACACTTATGAACACTGAAGCTTTCTTT
TRBJ2-4	NA	TRBD1	TRBV9	CASSVGGQGANIQYF	TGTGCCAGCAGCGTAGGAGGGCAGGGGGCGAACATTCAGTACTTC
TRBJ1-2	many	NA	TRBV7-8	CASSLADYGYTF	TGTGCCAGCAGCTTAGCGGACTATGGCTACACCTTC
TRBJ2-4	few	NA	TRBV7-2	CASSLESWVAKNIQYF	TGTGCCAGCAGCTTAGAATCCTGGGTGGCCAAAAACATTCAGTACTTC
TRBJ2-5	NA	NA	TRBV6-6	CASSYDRETQYF	TGTGCCAGCAGTTACGACCGGGAGACCCAGTACTTC
TRBJ1-2	NA	TRBD1	TRBV7-2	CASSLEGTGNGYTF	TGTGCCAGCAGCTTAGAAGGGACAGGGAACGGCTACACCTTC
TRBJ1-4	NA	TRBD1	TRBV2	CASSAAGGREKLFF	TGTGCCAGCAGTGCAGCAGGGGGCAGAGAAAAACTGTTTTTT
TRBJ2-3	NA	NA	TRBV6-6	CASSSPGVGDTQYF	TGTGCCAGCAGCTCCCCGGGGGTCGGAGATACGCAGTATTTT
TRBJ1-1	NA	NA	TRBV18	CASSPKTGVNTEAFF	TGTGCCAGCTCTCCCAAGACAGGCGTGAACACTGAAGCTTTCTTT
TRBJ2-1	NA	TRBD2	TRBV7-2	CASSLEAGGPTLQFF	TGTGCCAGCAGCTTAGAGGCGGGAGGGCCCACACTACAGTTCTTC
TRBJ1-1	NA	TRBD1	TRBV28	CASSFPTGRPEAFF	TGTGCCAGCAGTTTCCCGACAGGGAGGCCTGAAGCTTTCTTT
TRBJ2-1	NA	NA	TRBV6-2/TRBV6-3	CASSYRREQFF	TGTGCCAGCAGTTACCGTCGTGAGCAGTTCTTC
TRBJ2-5	few	NA	TRBV20-1	CSARDRMRQETQYF	TGCAGTGCTAGAGATCGGATGAGGCAAGAGACCCAGTACTTC
TRBJ2-1	few	TRBD2	TRBV7-6	CASSLISGRGDEQFF	TGTGCCAGCAGCTTAATAAGCGGGAGAGGCGATGAGCAGTTCTTC
TRBJ2-7	few	NA	TRBV6-2/TRBV6-3	CASSYRGDSYEQYF	TGTGCCAGCAGTTACCGGGGCGACTCCTACGAGCAGTACTTC
TRBJ1-2	few	NA	TRBV28	CASSYERTRANYGYTF	TGTGCCAGCAGTTACGAGAGAACGAGAGCTAACTATGGCTACACCTTC
TRBJ2-3	once	TRBD2	TRBV19	CASSRGGRSTDTQYF	TGTGCCAGTAGTAGGGGCGGGAGAAGCACAGATACGCAGTATTTT
TRBJ2-1	NA	TRBD1	TRBV11-3	CASSLGQGIHNEQFF	TGTGCCAGCAGCCTGGGACAGGGAATTCACAATGAGCAGTTCTTC
TRBJ2-7	few	NA	TRBV7-2	CASSLMQSTYEQYF	TGTGCCAGCAGCTTAATGCAGTCTACCTACGAGCAGTACTTC
TRBJ1-1	NA	NA	TRBV25-1	CASSEYGTEAFF	TGTGCCAGCAGTGAATATGGGACTGAAGCTTTCTTT
TRBJ2-1	NA	TRBD2	TRBV5-4	CASSLERGRDEQFF	TGTGCCAGCAGCTTGGAGCGGGGAAGGGATGAGCAGTTCTTC
TRBJ2-1	once	TRBD2	TRBV20-1	CSAPLAGNEQFF	TGCAGTGCGCCGTTAGCGGGAAATGAGCAGTTCTTC
TRBJ1-4	NA	TRBD1	TRBV4-2	CASSPAGQENEKLFF	TGTGCCAGCAGCCCTGCCGGACAGGAAAATGAAAAACTGTTTTTT
TRBJ2-1	NA	NA	TRBV19	CASSIQAAPSSYNEQFF	TGTGCCAGTAGTATTCAAGCGGCTCCCAGCTCCTACAATGAGCAGTTCTTC
TRBJ2-2	once	NA	TRBV5-1	CASSLASSAGELFF	TGCGCCAGCAGCTTGGCGTCCAGCGCCGGGGAGCTGTTTTTT
TRBJ2-7	NA	NA	TRBV6-1	CASSESQGPYEQYF	TGTGCCAGCAGTGAATCCCAGGGACCCTACGAGCAGTACTTC
TRBJ1-5	few	NA	TRBV28	CASSLPSNSNQPQHF	TGTGCCAGCAGTTTACCCAGTAATAGCAATCAGCCCCAGCATTTT
TRBJ2-1	NA	TRBD2	TRBV19	CASSARTSGRNDEQFF	TGTGCCAGTAGTGCCCGGACTAGCGGGAGGAACGATGAGCAGTTCTTC